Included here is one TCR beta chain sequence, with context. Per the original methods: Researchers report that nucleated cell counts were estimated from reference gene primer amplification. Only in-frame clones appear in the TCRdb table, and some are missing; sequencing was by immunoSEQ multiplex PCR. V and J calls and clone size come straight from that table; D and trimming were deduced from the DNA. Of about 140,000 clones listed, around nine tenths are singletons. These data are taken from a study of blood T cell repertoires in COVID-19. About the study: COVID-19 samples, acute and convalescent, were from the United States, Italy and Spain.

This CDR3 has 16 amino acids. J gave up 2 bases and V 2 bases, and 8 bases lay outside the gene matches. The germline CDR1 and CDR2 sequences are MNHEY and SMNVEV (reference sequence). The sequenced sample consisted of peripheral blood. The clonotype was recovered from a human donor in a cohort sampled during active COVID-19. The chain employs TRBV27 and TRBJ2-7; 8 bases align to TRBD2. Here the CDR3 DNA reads TGTGCCAGCAGTTTACGGGAGCGGGGGCCGGCCTACGAGCAGTACTTC. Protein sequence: CASSLRERGPAYEQYF.